This T cell receptor (beta chain) is drawn from a study of early stage breast cancer tumors. Overall study: ER+/PR+/HER2- status applied to about 75% of the 16 invasive breast tumors.

This clone was counted only a few times. Its cognate antigen is unknown. A read error may produce the germline difference seen at one junction end. Using immunoSEQ multiplex PCR, the repertoire was profiled, and TCRdb retains in-frame clones only, with some absent. The sample contains fewer than 15,000 clones, approximately 84% of which appear only once. Germline values: CDR1 LNHDA, CDR2 SQIVND (reference sequence). This CDR3 contains 8 residues. Study conclusions and caveats: Comparing each tissue with blood distinguished tumor from normal in most of the 16 patients.

The sample was normal breast tissue next to the tumor. V usage is TRBV19 and J usage is TRBJ2-7; D gene uncertain. This sequence was found in a person aged 25 to 40 with breast cancer. The CDR3: CASSIVSF. DNA of the CDR3: TGTGCCAGTAGTATTGTCTCCTTC.